The 21 T cell receptor beta chains presented below share a single source sample, sequenced in a study of CD8+ T cells in alopecia areata (dated by TCRdb to between 2017 and 2018). Library preparation was by the immunoSEQ multiplex PCR assay. RNA was extracted from all samples and reverse transcribed into cDNA as template for TCR sequencing. The immuneACCESS repertoire file appears here via TCRdb, limited to in-frame rearrangements. These files lack a portion of the clones; in checked studies, under half of the deficit traces to unresolved V genes, and the cause of the others is not known. The table gives some 110,000 clones for this sample, with none occurring only once. Together, the top ten hold around a fifth of the sample. The sequenced material came from lesional skin. The receptors were gathered from a C3H/HeJ mouse with alopecia areata. In terms of MHC, this strain is H2-k.

As regards this clone: The listed genes are named as in mouse. The read ends 4 residues early relative to the CDR3; the germline J gene fills the gap. The V gene is TRBV13-1, the J gene TRBJ1-2, with TRBD1 as a possible D gene (5 bases). This CDR3 has 13 amino acids. Germline loops: CDR1 NSHNY, CDR2 SYGAGN. The CDR3 DNA, read in part, is TGTGCCAGCAGGACTGGGGGGGGTGTC. Protein sequence: CASRTGGGV. The full CDR3 sequence reads CASRTGGGVDYTF.

Comment on this clone: Genes and germline come from the mouse. The read stops 4 residues short of the end of the CDR3; the missing end is completed from the germline J gene. This chain links TRBV1 with TRBJ2-2; unclear D gene. Trimming removed 7 bases from V and 0 bases from J, with 6 bases in between. The length of the CDR3 is 13 residues. Germline V gene data show CDR1 as NSQYPW and CDR2 as LRSPGD (reference sequence). CDR3 DNA (partial): TGCACCTGCACACAAGCAAACACCGGG. Protein: CTCTQANTG. In full, the CDR3 reads CTCTQANTGQLYF.

This clone was observed at least ten times. Any gene name here is a mouse gene name. The CDR3 here is CASIPTGGYAEQFF. The sequenced part of the CDR3 DNA is TGTGCCAGCATCCCGACAGGGGGCTATGCT. The genes are TRBV13-3 and TRBJ2-1; 9 bases line up with TRBD1. Read sequence stops 4 residues before the CDR3 end, and the germline J gene provides the missing end. J lost 3 bases, V lost 6 bases, and 4 bases had no gene match. This CDR3 spans 14 amino acids. CDR1 is NNHDY, CDR2 SYVADS, per germline.

This clone has more than one count but fewer than ten. The genes and germline here are from mouse. The read finishes 4 residues shy of the CDR3 end, and the germline J gene is used to complete it. The V call is TRBV31, the J call TRBJ2-4; 7 nucleotides agree with TRBD1. The ends lost 8 bases at V and 1 base at J; junction bases unmatched: 6. CDR1 and CDR2 (germline): GKSSPN, SITVG. This CDR3 comprises 13 residues. Partial CDR3 DNA: TGTGCCCGAAGGACAGGAGGTCAAAAC. It yields the protein CARRTGGQN. The whole CDR3 reads CARRTGGQNTLYF.

As for this clone: Genes and germline come from the mouse. The CDR3 end is not reached by the read, which stops 4 residues before it; the germline J gene fills it in. The rearrangement uses TRBV13-3 and TRBJ2-3, with 9 bases that match TRBD2. The CDR3 covers 16 residues. The germline CDR1 and CDR2 sequences are NNHDY and SYVADS. J gave up 0 bases and V 4 bases, and 6 bases lay outside the gene matches. The part of the CDR3 DNA that was read is TGTGCCAGCAGTTCGCGACTGGGGGCTAGTGCAGAA. Amino acids: CASSSRLGASAE. The full-length CDR3 reads as CASSSRLGASAETLYF.

A remark on this clone: The gene names given are mouse names. Coverage ceases 4 residues before the CDR3 finishes, and the germline J gene fills in the end. The gene calls are TRBV13-3 and TRBJ2-1; 10 bases match TRBD2. CDR1 NNHDY and CDR2 SYVADS come from the germline V gene. The CDR3 loop spans 15 amino acids. After removal of 3 bases from V and 4 bases from J, the junction contained 4 bases not matched to a gene. CDR3 sequence: CASSGELGGYAEQFF. The CDR3 DNA, read in part, is TGTGCCAGCAGTGGGGAACTGGGGGGGTATGCT.

This clone was counted between two and nine times. Gene names refer to mouse genes. Read data end 4 residues before the CDR3 end; the end is taken from the germline J gene. The V gene is TRBV13-3, the J gene TRBJ1-1; D might be TRBD1 (5 bases). The CDR3 length is 12 residues. Germline CDR1 reads NNHDY; CDR2 reads SYVADS. CDR3 sequence: CASSDSQEEVFF. The CDR3 DNA, read in part, is TGTGCCAGCAGTGATTCACAGGAA.

This clone was counted ten times or more. The listed genes are named as in mouse. The CDR3 extends 4 residues past the end of the read, so its final part is completed from the germline J gene. In the same sample, other DNA sequences code for this CDR3. This chain links TRBV13-3 with TRBJ2-3, with 11 bases fitting TRBD2. The V gene's germline CDR1 is NNHDY and CDR2 SYVADS. This CDR3 is built from 17 residues. The V segment lost 0 bases and the J segment 1 base; nucleotides outside the gene matches: 4. The CDR3: CASSDGTGGRGAETLYF. The CDR3 bases that were read are TGTGCCAGCAGTGATGGGACTGGGGGGCGTGGTGCAGAA.

This clone was seen more than once but under ten times. Gene names denote mouse genes. The observed sequence ends 4 residues before the CDR3 terminus, with the missing tail filled in from the germline J gene. The same CDR3 is also encoded by other DNA sequences in this sample. V usage is TRBV13-3 and J usage is TRBJ2-5; TRBD2 aligns across 11 bases. Germline V CDR1 and CDR2: NNHDY, SYVADS. V shed 4 bases and J 2 bases; nucleotides not matched to a gene: 3. CDR3 size: 15 residues. The CDR3 loop reads CASSPGLGVQDTQYF. The sequenced CDR3 bases are TGTGCCAGCAGTCCGGGACTGGGGGTCCAAGAC.

This clone was seen more than once but under ten times. Genes and germline are mouse. The read is 4 residues too short to cover the CDR3 end, so that end is filled in from the germline J gene. J is TRBJ2-1 and V is TRBV13-2, with 9 bases lining up with TRBD2. The junction had 4 bases not matched to a gene; V was cut back by 0 bases and J by 0 bases. The CDR3 extends over 17 amino acids. The germline gives CDR1 NNHNN, CDR2 SYGAGS (reference sequence). The sequenced part of the CDR3 DNA is TGTGCCAGCGGTGATGCAGCTGGGGGGGATAACTATGCT. This gives the protein CASGDAAGGDNYA. The complete CDR3 protein is CASGDAAGGDNYAEQFF.

This clone was detected a few times. The germline and genes are mouse ones. The read gets to within 4 residues of the CDR3 end, and the germline J gene fills in the rest. Other DNA sequences of this sample code for an identical CDR3. The genes are TRBV13-3 and TRBJ2-3, with TRBD1 matching 12 bases. Germline values: CDR1 NNHDY, CDR2 SYVADS. V was clipped by 4 bases and J by 3 bases; unmatched bases: 6. This CDR3 is 16 amino acids long. CDR3 loop: CASSPRDRGLAETLYF. The DNA read from the CDR3 is TGTGCCAGCAGTCCTCGGGACAGGGGGCTCGCAGAA.

In this sample, this clone turned up a few times. Genes and germline come from the mouse. The read ends 4 residues before the CDR3 terminus; that terminus is restored from the germline J gene. The chain carries TRBV13-3 and TRBJ2-5, with 8 positions matching TRBD2. The CDR3 is made up of 16 amino acids. V trimming: 4 bases; J trimming: 2 bases; junction bases outside the gene matches: 9. Germline V gene sequence: CDR1 NNHDY, CDR2 SYVADS. The DNA read from the CDR3 is TGTGCCAGCAGTTCTGGGGGGCCCCCCTTCCAAGAC. This codes for CASSSGGPPFQD. The complete CDR3 protein is CASSSGGPPFQDTQYF.

This clone has ten or more counts. Gene names and germline match the mouse. Partial CDR3 DNA: TGCACCTGCAGTGCACCGGGACAGGGGGGTAACTATGCT. Its translation is CTCSAPGQGGNYA. The complete CDR3 protein is CTCSAPGQGGNYAEQFF. The gene calls are TRBV1 and TRBJ2-1; 11 nucleotides line up with TRBD1. The sequence runs out 4 residues before the end of the CDR3; the remainder is reconstructed from the germline J gene. This CDR3 contains 17 residues. Trimming took 2 bases from V and 0 from J; bases not matched to a gene: 3. Germline values: CDR1 NSQYPW, CDR2 LRSPGD (reference sequence).

This clone was observed at least ten times. Each gene name is a mouse one. The read terminates 4 residues ahead of where the CDR3 ends, so the germline J gene completes it. This sequence joins TRBV13-3 and TRBJ2-7; 12 bases agree with TRBD2. There are 17 residues in the CDR3. Germline lookup yields CDR1 NNHDY and CDR2 SYVADS. This CDR3 is CASREEDWGGAGDEQYF. CDR3 bases read: TGTGCCAGCAGGGAAGAAGACTGGGGGGGCGCAGGGGAT.

In its sample, this clone was seen a few times. Genes and germline come from the mouse. The read gets to within 4 residues of the CDR3 end, and the germline J gene fills in the rest. The chain links TRBV13-3 to TRBJ2-4; 11 nucleotides align to TRBD1. Germline V lookup: CDR1 NNHDY, CDR2 SYVADS. The J segment lost 1 base and the V segment lost 9 bases, leaving 4 bases of the junction unmatched. The CDR3 is made up of 14 amino acids. CDR3 DNA (partial): TGTGCCACCGGGACAGGGGGTCGTCAAAAC. It translates to CATGTGGRQN. The full CDR3 is CATGTGGRQNTLYF.

Notes on this clone: These gene names are mouse names. The read falls 4 residues short of the CDR3 end, and the missing part is taken from the germline J gene. The chain has TRBV13-2 and TRBJ2-7, with D possibly matching TRBD2 (6 bases). The CDR3 totals 15 residues. The germline gives CDR1 NNHNN, CDR2 SYGAGS (reference sequence). CDR3 protein: CASGDEGWGSYEQYF. The covered CDR3 bases are TGTGCCAGCGGTGATGAAGGCTGGGGTTCTTAT.

Regarding this clone: Gene names are mouse gene names. The covered CDR3 bases are TGTGCTAGCAGTAGAGATAGTCCCTAT. It is translated as CASSRDSPY. The full CDR3 sequence reads CASSRDSPYEQYF. V usage is TRBV17 and J usage is TRBJ2-7; D gene unclear. The DNA ends 4 residues before the CDR3 does, and the rest of the CDR3 is filled in from the germline J gene. V was pared by 0 bases and J by 2 bases, with 5 bases between. Germline values: CDR1 MNHDT, CDR2 YYDKIL. This CDR3 spans 13 amino acids.

Of note for this clone: Mouse names are used for the genes. The read is 4 residues too short to cover the CDR3 end, so that end is filled in from the germline J gene. This chain uses TRBV1 with TRBJ1-4; D is unresolved. In germline, CDR1 is NSQYPW, CDR2 LRSPGD (reference sequence). This CDR3 region has 13 residues. The sequenced CDR3 bases are TGCACCTGCAGCGATGGGGAGAGCGAA. Its translation: CTCSDGESE. The complete CDR3 sequence is CTCSDGESERLFF.

A note on this clone: Gene names refer to mouse genes. Read data end 4 residues before the CDR3 end; the end is taken from the germline J gene. The V call is TRBV1, the J call TRBJ2-1, with TRBD1 matching over 8 bases. After removal of 0 bases from V and 3 bases from J, the junction contained 4 bases not matched to a gene. Germline CDR1 is NSQYPW and CDR2 is LRSPGD (reference sequence). The CDR3 contains 16 residues. The CDR3 protein is CTCSADQGARYAEQFF. The DNA read from the CDR3 is TGCACCTGCAGTGCAGATCAGGGGGCGCGCTATGCT. Together with reference TRBV1 and TRBJ2-1, the CDR3 gives the full variable domain: VTLLEQNPRWRLVPRGQAVNLRCILKNSQYPWMSWYQQDLQKQLQWLFTLRSPGDKEVKSLPGADYLATRVTDTELRLQVANMSQGRTLYCTCSADQGARYAEQFFGPGTRLTVL.

In this sample, this clone turned up a few times. Genes and germline are mouse. CDR3 amino acids: CASSTTANTEVFF. CDR3 DNA (partial): TGTGCCAGCAGCACAACAGCAAACACA. The chain combines TRBV19 with TRBJ1-1; D gene unclear. The read ends 4 residues early relative to the CDR3; the germline J gene fills the gap. The CDR3 sequence is 13 residues long. Per germline, CDR1 FNHDT and CDR2 SITEND (reference sequence). V lost 5 bases and J 0 bases, leaving 8 bases between the germline ends.

With respect to this clone: The listed genes are named as in mouse. The read ends 4 residues before the CDR3 terminus; that terminus is restored from the germline J gene. The chain is built from TRBV13-3 and TRBJ2-5; 14 nucleotides align to TRBD2. The CDR3 contains 18 residues. Germline CDR1 is NNHDY and CDR2 is SYVADS. V trimming: 4 bases; J trimming: 2 bases; junction bases outside the gene matches: 9. The CDR3 spells CASSSGTGGALGQDTQYF. Partial CDR3 DNA: TGTGCCAGCAGTTCCGGGACTGGGGGGGCGCTTGGCCAAGAC.